Below, one T cell receptor beta chain is given with its context. This sample is drawn from a study of radiotherapy plus CTLA-4 blockade in lung cancer. Looked up from germline, CDR1 is KGHSH and CDR2 is LQKENI. The CDR3 covers 15 residues. V shed 2 bases and J shed 0 bases, with 10 bases lying between them. Sequencing was performed with immunoSEQ multiplex PCR; in TCRdb, only in-frame clones are kept and a portion is missing. The table has roughly 70,000 clones, about nine tenths seen once. Those patients who had chemo-refractory metastatic non-small-cell lung cancer were given focal radiation along with CTLA-4 blockade through ipilimumab.

The sequence was collected from a human donor with non-small cell lung cancer that progressed on radiotherapy plus ipilimumab. The chain links TRBV18 to TRBJ1-1; D uncertain. The sample here was peripheral blood, taken from a patient treated with radiotherapy plus ipilimumab. This CDR3 is CASSPELTVNTEAFF. The CDR3 nucleotides read TGTGCCAGCTCACCAGAACTTACAGTGAACACTGAAGCTTTCTTT.